The 4 T cell receptor beta chains reported below all come from one sample, sequenced in a study of blood T cell repertoires in COVID-19. Measured with immunoSEQ multiplex PCR; TCRdb has only the in-frame clones, and not every one. The sample yields some 200,000 clones, around nine tenths seen once. Source material: peripheral blood. These receptors originate from a man aged 18 to 35 with active or convalescent COVID-19.

Here the CDR3 DNA reads TGTGCCAGTAGTATAGGGCTGCTGTATGGCTACACCTTC. This sequence encodes CASSIGLLYGYTF. J is TRBJ1-2 and V is TRBV19; D ambiguous. V lost 1 base and J lost 5, with 8 bases in between. Germline V gene lookup returns CDR1 LNHDA and CDR2 SQIVND (reference sequence). This CDR3 has 13 amino acids.

The V and J genes are TRBV6-2 or TRBV6-3 and TRBJ2-5, with 8 bases fitting TRBD1. V lost 6 bases to trimming and J lost 4 bases; unmatched junction nucleotides: 7. This CDR3 comprises 14 residues. Looked up from germline, CDR1 is MNHEY and CDR2 is SVGEGT. CDR3 residues: CASSLGQGVETQYF. In DNA form, the CDR3 reads TGTGCCAGCAGCCTAGGACAGGGAGTAGAGACCCAGTACTTC.

The CDR3 region has the DNA TGTGCCATCAGGAACAGGGCGGGCGGCTACACCTTC. Protein sequence: CAIRNRAGGYTF. J is TRBJ1-2 and V is TRBV6-5; tentative D call: TRBD1 (6 bases). The CDR3 has 12 residues. The germline V and J ends were trimmed by 10 bases and 8 bases, with 17 bases remaining between them. From germline, CDR1 is MNHEY and CDR2 SVGAGI.

V and J are TRBV3-1 (or the pseudogene TRBV3-2) and TRBJ2-1, with 7 bases identical to TRBD1. V dropped 4 bases and J dropped 9; count of bases not matched to a gene: 9. The CDR3 consists of 14 residues. Germline loops: CDR1 LGHDT, CDR2 YNNKEL (reference sequence). For the CDR3, the DNA is TGTGCCAGCAGCCTCGGGACAGCTTGGGGTGAGCAGTTCTTC. Encoded protein: CASSLGTAWGEQFF.